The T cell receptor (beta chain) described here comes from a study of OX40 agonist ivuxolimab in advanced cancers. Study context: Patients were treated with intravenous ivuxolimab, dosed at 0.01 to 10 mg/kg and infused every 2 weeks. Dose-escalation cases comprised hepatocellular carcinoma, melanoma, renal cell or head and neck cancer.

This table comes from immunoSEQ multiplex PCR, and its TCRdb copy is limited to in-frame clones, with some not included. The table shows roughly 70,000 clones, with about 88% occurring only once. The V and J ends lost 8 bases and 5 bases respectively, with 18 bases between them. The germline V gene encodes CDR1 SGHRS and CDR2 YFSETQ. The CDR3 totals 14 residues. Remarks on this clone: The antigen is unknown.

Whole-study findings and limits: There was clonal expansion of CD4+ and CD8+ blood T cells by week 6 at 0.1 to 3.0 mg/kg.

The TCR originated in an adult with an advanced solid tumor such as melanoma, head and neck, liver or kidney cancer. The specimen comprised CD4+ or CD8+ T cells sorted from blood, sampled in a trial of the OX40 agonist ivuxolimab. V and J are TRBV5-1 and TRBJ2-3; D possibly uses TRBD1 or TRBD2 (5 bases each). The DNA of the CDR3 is TGCGCCAGTCAAAGGGGCGGGTTTAGAGATACGCAGTATTTT. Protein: CASQRGGFRDTQYF.